Sequencing of this T cell receptor beta chain was carried out in a study of T cells in narcolepsy. On the study more broadly: Healthy controls were enrolled alongside patients with narcolepsy type 1 or type 2. Study-level results: No autoreactive T cell clone sequences appeared in some memory CD4+ repertoires. Reportedly, autoreactive clonotypes were serially detected in patients' blood but not controls'. Comparing one patient's CSF and blood CD4+ clonotypes highlighted HCRT- and TRIB2-specific autoreactive clonotypes.

The germline V gene has CDR1 ENHRY and CDR2 SYGVKD. The CDR3 has 16 amino acids. Trimming took 4 bases from V and 5 from J, leaving 19 bases between them. Turning to this clone: What it recognizes is unknown.

Clones were read by immunoSEQ multiplex PCR, and TCRdb kept only the in-frame ones, dropping some. The top ten clones hold roughly 2.5% of a sample with about 34,000 clones, around 83% of them seen once. The V call is TRBV10-3, the J call TRBJ2-3, with D possibly TRBD2 on 6 matching bases. Specimen: CD45RA- memory CD4+ T cells from PBMCs. This TCR was recovered from a human donor with narcolepsy. In DNA, the CDR3 is TGTGCCATCAGTGTTGGTTCGGGAGAACGGGGAGATACGCAGTATTTT. It translates to CAISVGSGERGDTQYF.